This TCR beta chain was sequenced for a study of blood T cell repertoires in COVID-19. Background on the study: Sample material is recorded as cDNA or gDNA derived from T cells, B-cell-depleted T cells, or PBMCs.

The germline V gene encodes CDR1 SGDLS and CDR2 YYNGEE. CDR3 length: 18 residues. After removal of 6 bases from V and 0 bases from J, the junction contained 14 bases not matched to a gene. The protocol was immunoSEQ multiplex PCR, while the TCRdb copy is restricted to in-frame clones and leaves out a portion. This table has around 160,000 clones, 80% appearing once. Source material: PBMCs or T cells enriched from blood (not recorded which). This sequence originates from a man aged 40-49 years who had recovered from COVID-19. The chain links TRBV9 to TRBJ2-5; 10 nucleotides match TRBD1. As DNA, the CDR3 is TGTGCCAGCAACTCCGGACAGGGGGGCTCCCCGTACCAAGAGACCCAGTACTTC. It encodes CASNSGQGGSPYQETQYF. Drawing the rest from reference TRBV9 and TRBJ2-5, the complete variable domain is DSGVTQTPKHLITATGQRVTLRCSPRSGDLSVYWYQQSLDQGLQFLIQYYNGEERAKGNILERFSAQQFPDLHSELNLSSLELGDSALYFCASNSGQGGSPYQETQYFGPGTRLLVL.